This T cell receptor beta chain stems from a study of blood T cell repertoires in COVID-19. Study details: Acute-phase and convalescent COVID-19 samples originated in the United States, Italy and Spain. T cells, B-cell-depleted T cells, or PBMCs provided the cDNA or gDNA that served as material.

The CDR3 is 14 amino acids. Per germline, CDR1 MDHEN and CDR2 SYDVKM. The ends were cut back, 7 bases at V and 5 bases at J, with 18 bases in the middle. Study processing details: Amplification of reference gene primers provided the estimated nucleated cell counts. Profiled with immunoSEQ multiplex PCR; TCRdb holds only in-frame clones, not every one. For V, J and clone size, that table is used; D and trimming come from the DNA. The table records 100,000 to 120,000 clones, 85% to 90% of them present only once. The sample taken for sequencing was peripheral blood. This chain connects TRBV28 to TRBJ2-7, with D possibly being TRBD1 (5 bases). This sequence was found in a woman between 50 and 59 years old with acute or convalescent COVID-19. CDR3 amino acids: CASTLGEARDEQYF. In nucleotides, the CDR3 is TGTGCCAGCACTCTGGGTGAGGCCAGGGACGAGCAGTACTTC. The full variable domain, completed using reference TRBV28 and TRBJ2-7, is DVKVTQSSRYLVKRTGEKVFLECVQDMDHENMFWYRQDPGLGLRLIYFSYDVKMKEKGDIPEGYSVSREKKERFSLILESASTNQTSMYLCASTLGEARDEQYFGPGTRLTVT.